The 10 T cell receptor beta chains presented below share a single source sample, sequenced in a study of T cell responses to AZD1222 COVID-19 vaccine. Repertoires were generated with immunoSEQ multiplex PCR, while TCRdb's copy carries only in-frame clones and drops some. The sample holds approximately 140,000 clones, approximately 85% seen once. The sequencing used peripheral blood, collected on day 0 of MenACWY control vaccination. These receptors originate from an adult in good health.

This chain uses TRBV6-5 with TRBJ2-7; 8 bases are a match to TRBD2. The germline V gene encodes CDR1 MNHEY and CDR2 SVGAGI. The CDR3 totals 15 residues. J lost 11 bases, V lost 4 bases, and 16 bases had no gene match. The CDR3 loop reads CASSSPGYGPGGEYF. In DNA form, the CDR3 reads TGTGCCAGCAGTTCCCCGGGATATGGACCGGGGGGGGAGTACTTC.

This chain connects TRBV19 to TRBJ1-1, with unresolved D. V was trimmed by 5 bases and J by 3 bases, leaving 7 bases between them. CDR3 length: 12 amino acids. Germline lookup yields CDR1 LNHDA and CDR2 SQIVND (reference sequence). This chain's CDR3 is CASSAGYTEAFF. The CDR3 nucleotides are TGTGCCAGTAGTGCTGGGTACACTGAAGCTTTCTTT.

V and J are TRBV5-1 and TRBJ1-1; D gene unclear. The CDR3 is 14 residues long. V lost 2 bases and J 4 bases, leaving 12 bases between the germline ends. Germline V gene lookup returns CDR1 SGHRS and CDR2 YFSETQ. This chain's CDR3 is CASSLPGSSTEAFF. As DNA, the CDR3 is TGCGCCAGCAGCTTACCGGGATCGTCCACTGAAGCTTTCTTT.

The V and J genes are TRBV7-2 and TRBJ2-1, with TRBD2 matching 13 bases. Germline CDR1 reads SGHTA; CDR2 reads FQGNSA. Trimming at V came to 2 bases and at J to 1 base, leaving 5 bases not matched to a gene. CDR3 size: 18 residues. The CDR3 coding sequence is TGTGCCAGCAGCTTAAGGGGGACTAGCGGGGTTTCCTACAATGAGCAGTTCTTC. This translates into CASSLRGTSGVSYNEQFF. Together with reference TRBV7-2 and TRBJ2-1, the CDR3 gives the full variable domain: GAGVSQSPSNKVTEKGKDVELRCDPISGHTALYWYRQSLGQGLEFLIYFQGNSAPDKSGLPSDRFSAERTGGSVSTLTIQRTQQEDSAVYLCASSLRGTSGVSYNEQFFGPGTRLTVL.

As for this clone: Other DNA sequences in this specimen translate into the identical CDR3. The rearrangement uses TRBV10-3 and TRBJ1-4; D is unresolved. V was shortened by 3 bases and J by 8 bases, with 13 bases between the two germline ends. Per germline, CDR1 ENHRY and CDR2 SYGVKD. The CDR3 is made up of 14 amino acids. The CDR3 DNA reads TGTGCCATCAGTGACACGGAATTTCGGGAAAAACTGTTTTTT. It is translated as CAISDTEFREKLFF.

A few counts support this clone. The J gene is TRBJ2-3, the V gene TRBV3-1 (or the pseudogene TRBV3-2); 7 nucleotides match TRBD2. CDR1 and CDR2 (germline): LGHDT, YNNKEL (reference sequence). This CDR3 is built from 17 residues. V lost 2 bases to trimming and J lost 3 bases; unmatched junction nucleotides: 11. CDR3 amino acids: CASSQLSGGGRTDTQYF. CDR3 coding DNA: TGTGCCAGCAGCCAACTCTCCGGGGGAGGGAGAACAGATACGCAGTATTTT.

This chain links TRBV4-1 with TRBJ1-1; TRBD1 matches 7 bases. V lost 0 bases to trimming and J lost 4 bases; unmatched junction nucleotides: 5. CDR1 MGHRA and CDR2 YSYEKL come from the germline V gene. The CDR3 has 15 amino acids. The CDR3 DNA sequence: TGCGCCAGCAGCCAAGATCCTGCAGGGGGCACTGAAGCTTTCTTT. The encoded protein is CASSQDPAGGTEAFF.

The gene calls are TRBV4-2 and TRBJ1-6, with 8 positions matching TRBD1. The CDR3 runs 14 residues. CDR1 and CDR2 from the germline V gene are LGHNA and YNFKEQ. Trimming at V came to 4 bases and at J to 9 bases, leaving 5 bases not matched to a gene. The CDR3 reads CASSLGTGGSPLHF. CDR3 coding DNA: TGTGCCAGCAGCCTCGGGACAGGTGGTTCACCCCTCCACTTT.

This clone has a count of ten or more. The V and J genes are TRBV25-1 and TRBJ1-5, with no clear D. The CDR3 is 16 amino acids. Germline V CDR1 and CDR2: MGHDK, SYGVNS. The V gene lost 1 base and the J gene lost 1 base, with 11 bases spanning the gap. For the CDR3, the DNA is TGTGCCAGCAGTGAATCTGAGTTGGGAAGCAATCAGCCCCAGCATTTT. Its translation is CASSESELGSNQPQHF.

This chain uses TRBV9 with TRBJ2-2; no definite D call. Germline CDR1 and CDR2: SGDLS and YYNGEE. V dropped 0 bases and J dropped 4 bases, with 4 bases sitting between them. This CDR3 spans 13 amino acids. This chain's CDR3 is CASSVAATGELFF. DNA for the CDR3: TGTGCCAGCAGCGTAGCCGCCACCGGGGAGCTGTTTTTT. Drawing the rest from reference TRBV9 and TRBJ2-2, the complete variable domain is DSGVTQTPKHLITATGQRVTLRCSPRSGDLSVYWYQQSLDQGLQFLIQYYNGEERAKGNILERFSAQQFPDLHSELNLSSLELGDSALYFCASSVAATGELFFGEGSRLTVL.